The next 15 T cell receptor beta chains were all read from a single sample in a study of blood T cells in healthy people across ages. The authors ran a second PCR of about 6 to 12 cycles using a sample-barcoded 5' primer and a J-beta primer mix. MiXCR, run by TCRdb on the 5' RACE reads, gives a single entry per CDR3 protein. The profile shows approximately 1,700,000 distinct CDR3 sequences, about two fifths of them singletons. Material for sequencing was blood. These receptors originate from a human donor in good health.

This clonotype has more than one count but fewer than ten. The J gene is TRBJ2-2, the V gene TRBV20-1, with unresolved D. With 1 base removed from V and 4 bases from J, the gap between germline ends came to 4 bases. The CDR3 totals 12 residues. Germline CDR1 is DFQATT and CDR2 is SNEGSKA (reference sequence). For the CDR3, the DNA is TGCAGTGCTAGAGGCCTCACCGGGGAGCTGTTTTTT. Translation gives CSARGLTGELFF.

This clonotype occurred a few times. V and J are TRBV12-3 or TRBV12-4 and TRBJ2-1, with TRBD2 matching 9 bases. V lost 6 bases to trimming and J lost 4 bases; unmatched junction nucleotides: 10. The CDR3 extends over 16 amino acids. The chain's CDR3 is CASRDPVTSGYNEQFF. CDR3 sequence (DNA): TGTGCCAGCAGGGATCCGGTGACTAGCGGTTACAATGAGCAGTTCTTC.

This clonotype was found a few times. The rearrangement joins TRBV29-1 to TRBJ1-2; D is unresolved. V gave up 7 bases and J gave up 7 bases, with 16 bases separating them. CDR3 length: 12 residues. Germline V gives CDR1 SQVTM, CDR2 ANQGSEA. This CDR3 is CSAGWVGGGYTF. The CDR3 bases are TGCAGCGCCGGGTGGGTTGGAGGTGGCTACACCTTC.

This clonotype has more than one count but fewer than ten. The rearrangement joins TRBV7-2 to TRBJ2-1; TRBD1 matches 9 bases. Germline V gives CDR1 SGHTA, CDR2 FQGNSA. The CDR3 spans 17 residues. Trimming removed 2 bases from V and 4 bases from J; junction bases left unmatched: 9. CDR3 sequence reads: CASSLILDRGGYNEQFF. CDR3 bases: TGTGCCAGCAGCTTAATCCTCGACAGGGGGGGGTACAATGAGCAGTTCTTC.

In its sample, this clonotype was seen a few times. The chain recombines TRBV6-5 with TRBJ2-5; TRBD1 matches at 8 bases. This CDR3 has 15 residues. With V trimmed by 6 bases and J by 5 bases, 11 bases remained unmatched. From germline, CDR1 is MNHEY and CDR2 SVGAGI. CDR3 amino acids: CASRPPGGPWETQYF. CDR3 DNA: TGTGCCAGCAGACCCCCAGGGGGCCCCTGGGAGACCCAGTACTTC.

The chain couples TRBV20-1 to TRBJ1-1; D perhaps matches TRBD1 (5 bases). Germline-derived CDR1 and CDR2 are DFQATT and SNEGSKA (reference sequence). Trimming took off 5 bases at V and 4 bases at J, with 17 bases between the two ends. The CDR3 has 14 residues. This chain's CDR3 is CSALRSGLATEAFF. CDR3 sequence (DNA): TGCAGTGCTTTACGATCAGGGCTTGCCACTGAAGCTTTCTTT.

With regard to this clonotype: One junction end disagrees with the germline gene, perhaps due to a read error. The V and J genes are TRBV7-2 and TRBJ1-5, with 10 nucleotides matching TRBD1. The CDR3 is 15 amino acids. Germline CDR1 reads SGHTA; CDR2 reads FQGNSA. CDR3: CVSSPQTGGGQPQHF. For the CDR3, the DNA is TGTGTCAGCAGCCCCCAGACAGGGGGCGGACAGCCCCAGCATTTT.

This clonotype came up a few times. The chain employs TRBV6-6 and TRBJ1-6, with D hard to call. The V and J ends lost 6 bases and 10 bases respectively, with 10 bases between them. The CDR3 runs to 12 residues. The germline CDR1 and CDR2 sequences are MNHNY and SVGAGI (reference sequence). The CDR3 sequence is CASSQRGSPLHF. The CDR3 nucleotides read TGTGCCAGCAGCCAACGAGGCTCACCCCTCCACTTT.

The chain combines TRBV25-1 with TRBJ2-7; the match to TRBD1 covers 8 bases. The CDR3 is 15 residues long. Germline V gene sequence: CDR1 MGHDK, CDR2 SYGVNS. Losses at the gene ends were 1 base for V and 8 bases for J; bases not matched to a gene: 10. The DNA for the CDR3 is TGTGCCAGCAGTGAATCGGGTAGGGCAGGGGGCAAGCAGTACTTC. It encodes CASSESGRAGGKQYF.

This clonotype was picked up a small number of times. The chain employs TRBV3-1 and TRBJ1-5; 10 nucleotides match TRBD1. With V trimmed by 4 bases and J by 4 bases, 4 bases remained unmatched. Germline CDR1 reads LGHDT; CDR2 reads YNNKEL (reference sequence). The CDR3 covers 15 residues. CDR3 DNA sequence: TGTGCCAGCAGCCTCGGGACAGGGGAAAATCAGCCCCAGCATTTT. Amino acids: CASSLGTGENQPQHF.

This clonotype was recorded at least ten times. This sequence joins TRBV29-1 and TRBJ2-7; D remains unclear. Trimming stripped 4 bases from V and 6 bases from J, with 16 bases between. From germline, CDR1 is SQVTM and CDR2 ANQGSEA. There are 13 residues in the CDR3. The CDR3 nucleotides are TGCAGCGTTGTCGTAAAAGGGTTGGGCGAGCAGTACTTC. Translation gives CSVVVKGLGEQYF.

This clonotype was picked up a small number of times. This chain connects TRBV7-2 to TRBJ2-5, with 10 bases fitting TRBD2. V was clipped by 7 bases and J by 2 bases; unmatched bases: 19. The CDR3 runs 19 residues. Germline V lookup: CDR1 SGHTA, CDR2 FQGNSA. CDR3: CASTSLRPLAGDQQETQYF. As DNA, the CDR3 is TGTGCCAGCACTAGCTTACGACCTCTAGCGGGGGACCAGCAAGAGACCCAGTACTTC.

This clonotype came up a few times. V and J are TRBV4-1 and TRBJ1-2; D unresolved. This CDR3 has 14 residues. V was shortened by 2 bases and J by 3 bases, with 10 bases between the two germline ends. The V gene's germline CDR1 is MGHRA and CDR2 YSYEKL. The CDR3 spells CASSQSTVDYGYTF. As DNA, the CDR3 is TGCGCCAGCAGCCAATCAACAGTAGACTATGGCTACACCTTC.

This clonotype was seen a few times. V usage is TRBV6-5 and J usage is TRBJ1-2, with 8 bases matching TRBD1. The germline CDR1 and CDR2 sequences are MNHEY and SVGAGI. V dropped 5 bases and J dropped 4; count of bases not matched to a gene: 9. This CDR3 contains 15 residues. The CDR3 DNA follows: TGTGCCAGCAGTCCCCGGACAGGGTTACTCTATGGCTACACCTTC. It encodes CASSPRTGLLYGYTF.

This clonotype was found a few times. This chain connects TRBV7-2 to TRBJ2-1; TRBD2 agrees at 8 bases. The length of the CDR3 is 16 residues. J lost 0 bases, V lost 4 bases, and 5 bases had no gene match. Germline values: CDR1 SGHTA, CDR2 FQGNSA. The CDR3 DNA follows: TGTGCCAGCAGCTACGGGAGCGGGGGCTCCTACAATGAGCAGTTCTTC. It is translated as CASSYGSGGSYNEQFF.